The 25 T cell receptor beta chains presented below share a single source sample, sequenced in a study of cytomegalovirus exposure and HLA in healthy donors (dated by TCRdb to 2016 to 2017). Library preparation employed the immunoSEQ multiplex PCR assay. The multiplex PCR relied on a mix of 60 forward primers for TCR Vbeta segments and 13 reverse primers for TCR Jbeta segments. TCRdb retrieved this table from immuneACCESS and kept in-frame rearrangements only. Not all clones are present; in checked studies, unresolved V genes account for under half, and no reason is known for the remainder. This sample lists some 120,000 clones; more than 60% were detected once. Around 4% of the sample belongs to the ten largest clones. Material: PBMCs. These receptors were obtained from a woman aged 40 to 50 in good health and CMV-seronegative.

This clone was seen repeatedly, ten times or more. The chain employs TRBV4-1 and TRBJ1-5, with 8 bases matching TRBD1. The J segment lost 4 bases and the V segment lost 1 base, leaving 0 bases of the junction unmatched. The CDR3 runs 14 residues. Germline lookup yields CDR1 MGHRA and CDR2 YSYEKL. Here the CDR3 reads CASSQGQGNQPQHF. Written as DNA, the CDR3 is TGCGCCAGCAGCCAAGGACAGGGGAATCAGCCCCAGCATTTT.

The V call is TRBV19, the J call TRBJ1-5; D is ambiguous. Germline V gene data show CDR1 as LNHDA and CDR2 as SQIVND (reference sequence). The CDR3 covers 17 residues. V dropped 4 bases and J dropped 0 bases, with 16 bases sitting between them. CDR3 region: CASSTPSGGTSNQPQHF. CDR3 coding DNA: TGTGCCAGTAGTACCCCGTCGGGAGGAACTAGCAATCAGCCCCAGCATTTT.

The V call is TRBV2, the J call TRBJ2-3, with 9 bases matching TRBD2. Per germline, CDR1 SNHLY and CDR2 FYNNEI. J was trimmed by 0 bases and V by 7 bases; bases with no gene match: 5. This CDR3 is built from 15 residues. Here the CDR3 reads CASNLAGTSTDTQYF. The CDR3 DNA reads TGTGCCAGCAACCTAGCGGGAACTAGCACAGATACGCAGTATTTT.

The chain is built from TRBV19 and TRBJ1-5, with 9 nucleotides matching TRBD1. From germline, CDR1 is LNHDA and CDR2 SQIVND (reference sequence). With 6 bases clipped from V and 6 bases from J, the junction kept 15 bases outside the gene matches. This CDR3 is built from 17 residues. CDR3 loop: CASRGRAGTGTTQPQHF. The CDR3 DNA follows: TGTGCCAGTAGAGGGCGCGCCGGGACAGGGACGACTCAGCCCCAGCATTTT.

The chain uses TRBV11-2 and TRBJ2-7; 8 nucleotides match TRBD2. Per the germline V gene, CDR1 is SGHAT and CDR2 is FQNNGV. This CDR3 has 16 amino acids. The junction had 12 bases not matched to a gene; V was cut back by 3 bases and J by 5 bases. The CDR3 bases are TGTGCCAGCAGCTTGCGGGCGGGGGGATACGGGGACGAGCAGTACTTC. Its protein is CASSLRAGGYGDEQYF.

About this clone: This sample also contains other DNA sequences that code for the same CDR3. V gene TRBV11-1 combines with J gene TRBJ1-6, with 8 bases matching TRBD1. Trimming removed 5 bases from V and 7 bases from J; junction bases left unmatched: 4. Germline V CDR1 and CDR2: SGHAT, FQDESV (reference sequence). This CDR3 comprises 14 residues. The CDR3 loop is CASSTSGGNSPLHF. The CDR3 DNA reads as TGTGCCAGCAGCACCTCAGGGGGCAATTCACCCCTCCACTTT.

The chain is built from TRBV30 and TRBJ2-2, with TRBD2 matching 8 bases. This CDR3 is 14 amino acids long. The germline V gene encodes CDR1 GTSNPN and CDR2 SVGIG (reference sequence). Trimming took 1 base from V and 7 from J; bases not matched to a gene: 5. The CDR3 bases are TGTGCCTGGAGTGGGCGGGAGGAAGTCGGGGAGCTGTTTTTT. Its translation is CAWSGREEVGELFF.

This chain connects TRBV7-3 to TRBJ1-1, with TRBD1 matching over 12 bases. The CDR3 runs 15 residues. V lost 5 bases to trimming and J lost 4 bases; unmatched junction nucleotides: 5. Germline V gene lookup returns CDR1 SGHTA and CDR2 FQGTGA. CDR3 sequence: CASSAQGQGATEAFF. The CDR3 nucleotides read TGTGCCAGCAGCGCACAGGGACAGGGGGCCACTGAAGCTTTCTTT.

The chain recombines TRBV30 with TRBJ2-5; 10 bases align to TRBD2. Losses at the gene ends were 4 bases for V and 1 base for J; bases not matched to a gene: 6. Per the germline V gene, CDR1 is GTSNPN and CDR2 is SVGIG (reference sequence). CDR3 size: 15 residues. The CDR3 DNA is TGTGCCTGGACTCCGGGACTAGCGACCCAAGAGACCCAGTACTTC. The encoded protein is CAWTPGLATQETQYF. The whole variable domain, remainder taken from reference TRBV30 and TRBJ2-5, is SQTIHQWPATLVQPVGSPLSLECTVEGTSNPNLYWYRQAAGRGLQLLFYSVGIGQISSEVPQNLSASRPQDRQFILSSKKLLLSDSGFYLCAWTPGLATQETQYFGPGTRLLVL.

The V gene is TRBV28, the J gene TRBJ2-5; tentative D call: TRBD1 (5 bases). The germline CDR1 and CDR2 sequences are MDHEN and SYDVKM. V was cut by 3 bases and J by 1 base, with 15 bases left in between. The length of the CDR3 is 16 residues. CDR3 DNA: TGTGCCAGCAGTTTTGGATCTGCAGGGATCCAAGAGACCCAGTACTTC. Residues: CASSFGSAGIQETQYF.

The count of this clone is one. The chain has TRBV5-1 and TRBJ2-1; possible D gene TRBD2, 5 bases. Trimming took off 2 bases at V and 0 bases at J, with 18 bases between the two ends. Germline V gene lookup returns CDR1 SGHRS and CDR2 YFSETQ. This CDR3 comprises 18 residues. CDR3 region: CASSFSTGGPSSYNEQFF. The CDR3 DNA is TGCGCCAGCAGCTTCTCCACTGGCGGGCCCTCCTCCTACAATGAGCAGTTCTTC.

CDR3 amino acids: CASSLGLDTQYF. CDR3 coding DNA: TGTGCCAGCAGTTTGGGACTAGATACGCAGTATTTT. The V gene is TRBV6-6, the J gene TRBJ2-3; D is perhaps TRBD2 (6 bases). Deletions cut 4 bases from V and 5 bases from J, with 7 bases between. The CDR3 loop spans 12 amino acids. CDR1 MNHNY and CDR2 SVGAGI come from the germline V gene (reference sequence).

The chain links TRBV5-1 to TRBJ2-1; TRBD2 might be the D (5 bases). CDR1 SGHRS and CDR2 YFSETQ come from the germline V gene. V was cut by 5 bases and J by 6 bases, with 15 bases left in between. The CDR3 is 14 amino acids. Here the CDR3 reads CASRGSGGSNEQFF. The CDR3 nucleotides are TGCGCCAGCAGGGGATCCGGCGGGTCCAATGAGCAGTTCTTC.

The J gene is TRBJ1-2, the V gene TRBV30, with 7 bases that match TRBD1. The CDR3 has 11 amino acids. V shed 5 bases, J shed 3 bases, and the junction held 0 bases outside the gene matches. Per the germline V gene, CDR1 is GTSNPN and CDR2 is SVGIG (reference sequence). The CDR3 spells CAWGTDYGYTF. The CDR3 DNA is TGTGCCTGGGGGACAGACTATGGCTACACCTTC.

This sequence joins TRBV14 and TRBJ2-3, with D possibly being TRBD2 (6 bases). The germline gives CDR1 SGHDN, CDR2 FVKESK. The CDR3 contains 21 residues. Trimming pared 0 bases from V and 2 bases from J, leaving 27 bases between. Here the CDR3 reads CASSQEVQVASWGEYTDTQYF. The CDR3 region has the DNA TGTGCCAGCAGCCAAGAGGTTCAGGTAGCCTCCTGGGGGGAATACACAGATACGCAGTATTTT.

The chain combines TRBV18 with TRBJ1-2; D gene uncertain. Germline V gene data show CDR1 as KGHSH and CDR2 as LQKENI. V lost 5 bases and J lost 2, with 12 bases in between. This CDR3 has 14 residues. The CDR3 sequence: CASSDDGGNYGYTF. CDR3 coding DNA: TGTGCCAGCTCAGACGACGGAGGCAACTATGGCTACACCTTC.

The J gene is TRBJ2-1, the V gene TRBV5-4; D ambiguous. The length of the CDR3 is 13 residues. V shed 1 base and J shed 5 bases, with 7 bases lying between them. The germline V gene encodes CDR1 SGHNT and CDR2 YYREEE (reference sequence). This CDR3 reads CASSLRVHNEQFF. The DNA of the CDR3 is TGTGCCAGCAGCTTGCGAGTACACAATGAGCAGTTCTTC.

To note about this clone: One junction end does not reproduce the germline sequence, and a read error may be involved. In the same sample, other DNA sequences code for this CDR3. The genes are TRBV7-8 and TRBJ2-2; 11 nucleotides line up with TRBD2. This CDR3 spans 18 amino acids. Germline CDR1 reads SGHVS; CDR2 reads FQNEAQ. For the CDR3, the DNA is TGTGCCAGCAGCTTAGAGGCGGCACTAGCGGGAGCCACCGGGGAGCTGTTTTTC. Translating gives CASSLEAALAGATGELFF.

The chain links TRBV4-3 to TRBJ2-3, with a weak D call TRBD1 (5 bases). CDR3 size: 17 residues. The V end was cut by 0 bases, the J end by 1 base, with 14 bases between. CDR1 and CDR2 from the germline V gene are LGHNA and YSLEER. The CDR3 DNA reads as TGCGCCAGCAGCCAAGACCTTGTAGGGGCACGCACAGATACGCAGTATTTT. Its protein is CASSQDLVGARTDTQYF.

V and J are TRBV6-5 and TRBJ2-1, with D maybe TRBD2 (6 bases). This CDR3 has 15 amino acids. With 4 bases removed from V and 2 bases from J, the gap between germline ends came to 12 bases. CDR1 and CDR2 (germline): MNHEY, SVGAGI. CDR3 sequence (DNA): TGTGCCAGCAGTTCGCTGGGGGGAGCCTACAATGAGCAGTTCTTC. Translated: CASSSLGGAYNEQFF.

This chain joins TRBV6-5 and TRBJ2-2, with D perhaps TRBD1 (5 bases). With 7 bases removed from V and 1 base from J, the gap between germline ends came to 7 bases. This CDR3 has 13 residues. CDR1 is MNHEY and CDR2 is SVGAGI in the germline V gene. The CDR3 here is CASTRENTGELFF. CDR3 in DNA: TGTGCCAGCACCAGGGAGAACACCGGGGAGCTGTTTTTT.

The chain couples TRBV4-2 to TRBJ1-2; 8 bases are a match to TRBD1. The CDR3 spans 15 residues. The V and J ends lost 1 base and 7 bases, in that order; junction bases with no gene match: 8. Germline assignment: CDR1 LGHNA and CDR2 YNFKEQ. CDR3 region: CASSQGQGSEGGYTF. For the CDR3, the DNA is TGTGCCAGCAGCCAAGGACAGGGGTCGGAGGGTGGCTACACCTTC.

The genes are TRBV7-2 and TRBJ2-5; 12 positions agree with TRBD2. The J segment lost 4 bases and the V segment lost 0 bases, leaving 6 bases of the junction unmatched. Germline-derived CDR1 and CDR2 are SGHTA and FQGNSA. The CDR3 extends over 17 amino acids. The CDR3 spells CASSLAVTTSGRETQYF. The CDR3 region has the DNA TGTGCCAGCAGCTTAGCGGTCACGACTAGCGGGAGAGAGACCCAGTACTTC.

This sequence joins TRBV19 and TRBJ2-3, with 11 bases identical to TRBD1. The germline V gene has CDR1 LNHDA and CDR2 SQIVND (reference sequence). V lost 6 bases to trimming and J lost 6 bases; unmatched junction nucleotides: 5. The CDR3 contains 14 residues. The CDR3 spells CASSGTGGFDTQYF. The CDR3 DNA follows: TGTGCCAGTAGCGGGACAGGGGGATTTGATACGCAGTATTTT.

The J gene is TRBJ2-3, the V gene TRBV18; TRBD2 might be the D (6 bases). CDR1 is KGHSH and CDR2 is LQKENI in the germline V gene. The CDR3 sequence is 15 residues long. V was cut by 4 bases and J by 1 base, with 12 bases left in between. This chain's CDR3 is CASSRASAGTDTQYF. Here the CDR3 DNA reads TGTGCCAGCTCACGGGCTAGCGCTGGCACAGATACGCAGTATTTT.